This TCR beta chain was captured in a study of blood T cell repertoires in COVID-19. The J segment lost 0 bases and the V segment lost 1 base, leaving 2 bases of the junction unmatched. The CDR3 has 16 amino acids. Germline V CDR1 and CDR2: LNHDA, SQIVND (reference sequence). No more than 2 weeks before study entry, exposed participants had met a case of COVID-19. The assay was immunoSEQ multiplex PCR, and TCRdb's table has in-frame clones only and misses some. The repertoire consists of roughly 400,000 clones, with roughly 92% occurring once and the leading ten covering around 0.94%. This clonotype was sampled from a woman in her 40s who had been exposed to COVID-19. Source material: PBMCs or T cells enriched from blood (not recorded which). J is TRBJ2-1 and V is TRBV19; 8 bases agree with TRBD2. CDR3 region: CASSIGSGSSYNEQFF. The DNA of the CDR3 is TGTGCCAGTAGTATAGGGAGCGGGAGCTCCTACAATGAGCAGTTCTTC.